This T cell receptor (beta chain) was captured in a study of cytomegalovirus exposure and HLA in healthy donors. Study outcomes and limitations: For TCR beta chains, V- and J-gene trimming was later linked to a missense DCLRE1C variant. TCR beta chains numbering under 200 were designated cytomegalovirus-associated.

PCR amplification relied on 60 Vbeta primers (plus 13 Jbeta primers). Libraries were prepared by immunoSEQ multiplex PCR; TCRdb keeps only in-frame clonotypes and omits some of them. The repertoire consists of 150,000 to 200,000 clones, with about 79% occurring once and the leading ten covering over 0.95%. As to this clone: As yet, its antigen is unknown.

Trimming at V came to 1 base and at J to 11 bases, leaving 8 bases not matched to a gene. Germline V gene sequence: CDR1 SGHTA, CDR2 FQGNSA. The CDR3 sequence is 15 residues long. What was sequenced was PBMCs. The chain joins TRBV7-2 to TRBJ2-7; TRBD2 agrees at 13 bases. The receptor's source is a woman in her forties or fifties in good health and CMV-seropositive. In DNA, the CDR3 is TGTGCCAGCAGCTTAGAAGGACTAGCGGGGGCCTACGAGTACTTC. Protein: CASSLEGLAGAYEYF.